The entry below describes one TCR beta chain. In its sample, this clone was seen a few times. What antigen it recognizes has not been identified. Per-nucleotide qualities are absent, and no much larger clonotype sits a single base away. Other DNA sequences from this sample encode an identical CDR3 as well. The High Capacity cDNA Reverse Transcription Kit was used to reverse transcribe all of the isolated RNA, meaning that expressed TCRB transcripts were what got sequenced. Deep immunoSEQ sequencing was performed on naive, central memory and regulatory T cell samples, with an average of about 3.6 million total reads per sample. Sorted cells were lysed in RLT buffer, and RNA was extracted using DNase-treated RNeasy Micro or Mini kits according to cell number. Each cell subset was processed separately to prevent cross-contamination, with patient and healthy donor samples processed together. The immunoSEQ multiplex PCR was used to amplify TCRB sequences from cDNA, generating 87-bp fragments that spanned the CDR3 region. The amplicons were sequenced using the Illumina HiSeq platform. On the study's bioinformatics: PCR bias was computationally corrected using synthetic template baselines, reads within Hamming distance 2 were collapsed, and singletons that could not be merged were discarded. Reads were aligned to IMGT to assign V, D and J genes, CDR3 length, and insertions or deletions at six rearrangement sites. Within each subset, clonotype counts were normalized to the number of sorted cells before true diversity and Gini coefficients were calculated with the tcR R package. The overlap coefficient, calculated on TCRB nucleotide sequences, was used to measure repertoire sharing. Out-of-frame TCRB sequences from naive cells were analyzed to stand in for the pre-selection repertoire. TCRdb mirrors the immuneACCESS table, restricted to in-frame sequences. Some clones are absent from its copies; in checked studies, under half trace to an unresolved V gene, and the reason for the others is unknown. V, J and clone size are those of that table, while D and trimming were read from the DNA. This sample lists approximately 250,000 clones; over 12% were detected once. The ten largest account for about 0.03% of the sample.

The CDR3 spans 14 residues, from the cysteine through the phenylalanine. The only DNA kept is the CDR3, 42 bases in frame from the first base. The germline V gene sets CDR1 to SGHRS and CDR2 to YFSETQ. The V and J ends are trimmed by 0 bases and 0 bases, leaving 6 bases between them. From each donor, a single peripheral blood sample of approximately 110 mL on average was drawn into heparinised tubes. Using a panel that included CD45RO, CCR7, CD25, CD127, CD95 and CD27, naive, central memory, regulatory and stem cell-like memory CD4+ T cells were sorted on a BD FACSAria II. A purity above 95% was achieved for all sorted populations. PBMCs were separated immediately by Lymphoprep density gradient centrifugation and were stained directly, without being cultured. So that batch effects would be minimized, each experiment stained and sorted samples in pairs, pairing one healthy donor with one patient. These data belong to a study of beta chain features in type 1 diabetes (dated by TCRdb to the late 2010s). As for the study more broadly: Mean age, gender distribution, total cell number and subset yield did not differ between patients and healthy donors. A total of just under 110,000,000 sorted cells were examined across all samples, and RNA yield correlated strongly with the number of cells per subset. In the study, TCRB repertoires of sorted circulating CD4+ T cell subsets from recently diagnosed type 1 diabetes patients were compared with those of matched healthy donors. Regulatory and stem cell-like memory subsets were isolated from only 8 patients and about 8 healthy donors, whereas naive and central memory subsets came from all 30 or so donors.

The full study reports these points: Fewer insertions and more nucleotide deletions at VDJ recombination sites were observed in patients with type 1 diabetes, implying thymic rearrangement abnormalities. Because the HLA sub-analyses included only small numbers of individuals, any influence of HLA type on TCRB rearrangement was left unresolved. Because cDNA rather than genomic DNA was sequenced, highly expressing activated cells could have been over-represented, although no difference in activation and CD3 levels was found between groups. Type 1 diabetes patients showed a moderate but significant shortening of TCRB CDR3 length in all four CD4+ subsets. Shorter templates might be favored by PCR, yet because patient and control samples were amplified and corrected together, any such skew would affect both groups equally. Naive, central memory and regulatory TCRB repertoires appeared to be more similar among patients than among healthy donors.

The TCR originated in a middle-aged woman in good health. Sequenced input: naive CD4+ T cells from blood. The sample's cell subset or site label is to be understood as: true naive CD4+ T cells. This receptor chain uses TRBV5-1 and TRBJ1-1; there is no confident call for the D gene. The CDR3: CASSLGQVNTEAFF. The DNA is as follows: TGCGCCAGCAGCTTGGGGCAGGTGAACACTGAAGCTTTCTTT.